This entry describes one T cell receptor beta chain. No cognate antigen has been identified for it. No clone much larger than this one lies a single base away; base qualities are absent. The CDR3 measures 14 amino acids from cysteine to phenylalanine. Here the CDR3 DNA is all that survives: 42 bases in frame from base 1. Taken from the germline V gene (reference sequence), the CDR1 and CDR2 loops are LNHNV and YYDKDF. The junction shows trimming of 5 bases on V and 1 base on J, and the gene matches do not reach 5 bases of it. The source of the sample is a study of graft-versus-host responses after intestinal transplantation (dated by TCRdb to the early 2020s). Broadly, across the study: Recipients received multivisceral, liver-intestinal, or isolated intestinal transplants. Anti-thymocyte globulin induction was given to all recipients, followed by maintenance tacrolimus and steroids for 2 to 3 years. Bulk TCR-beta CDR3 sequencing was used to track graft-versus-host and host-versus-graft alloreactive T cell clones in the graft, circulation and bone marrow after intestinal transplantation. To identify alloreactive clones, pre-transplant mixed lymphocyte reaction products were sequenced and then compared with unstimulated pre-transplant donor and recipient T cells. The cohort enrolled under 25 intestinal transplant recipients including one retransplant, and a few patients lacking pretransplant specimens were excluded. A peak of at least 4% donor T cells among recipient peripheral blood mononuclear cells was the definition used for donor T cell macrochimerism. Samples from a few later patients were sequenced in-house on an Illumina MiSeq with MiXCR processing rather than by the commercial service. Overall study outcomes, separate from this receptor: Early after transplant, peak levels of circulating GvH clones were associated with declines in HvG clones. The conclusions were limited by the relatively low number and heterogeneity of the intestinal transplant patients. In patients with donor T cell macrochimerism, the allografts had high GvH to HvG T cell clonal ratios. GvH clones were detected in recipient bone marrow, and some of these GvH clones were observed earlier in ileal mucosa or blood, consistent with an intestinal mucosal origin.

According to the study, the label for this sample's time point signals: cells obtained before transplantation from donor or recipient. CD3+CD4+ and CD3+CD8+ populations were FACS-sorted from unstimulated pre-transplant donor and recipient cells taken from spleen or lymph nodes. Library generation was performed with the immunoSEQ multiplex PCR assay. For most patients, genomic DNA was isolated with the Qiagen DNeasy Blood and Tissue Kit and sent frozen to Adaptive Biotechnologies for TCR sequencing. For most patients, high-throughput TCR-beta CDR3 sequencing of genomic DNA was performed by Adaptive Biotechnologies. From the authors' description of their analysis: Adaptive's ImmunoSEQ software was the source of the TCR sequencing data for roughly 19 patients, while three other patients were processed with MiXCR and VDJtools. CD4 versus CD8 sorting errors were corrected by removing sequences found in both subsets at a frequency ratio below 5:1. Because the origin of CDR3 nucleotide sequences shared between donor and recipient could not be assigned, those sequences were removed. Alloreactive clones required at least 2-fold expansion over unstimulated cells and minimum CFSE-low frequency of 0.002% (template counts) or 0.001% (read counts). A clone was considered mappable if detected in the sequenced pre-transplant spleen, lymph node, or MLR CFSE-low populations of the donor or recipient. Cumulative frequency of alloreactive clones was calculated as a percentage of all sequences weighted by copy number. TCRdb stores this immuneACCESS table with in-frame sequences only. Part of the clones is absent; in the studies checked, under half of the shortfall reflects unresolved V genes, and no reason is known for the rest. The DNA gave D and trimming, while V, J and clone size come from that table. The sample includes around 100,000 clones, with more than 85% observed a single time. The ten largest clones add up to under 1.5% of the sample.

The receptor was derived from a human donor who was the organ donor for an intestinal transplant. The starting material was unstimulated CD8+ T cells sorted from spleen or lymph node cells, obtained before transplant. The V and J genes are TRBV15 and TRBJ2-7; TRBD1 aligns with 7 central bases. This receptor has the CDR3 CATSWDSYSYEQYF. The DNA sequence is TGTGCCACCAGCTGGGACAGCTATTCCTACGAGCAGTACTTC.